This paragraph reports one T cell receptor (beta chain). These data come from a study of cytomegalovirus exposure and HLA in healthy donors. A multiplex PCR was run with 60 Vbeta primers and 13 Jbeta primers. Authors' methods: Roughly 11 million shared chains were among 80 million or so unique TCR beta chains counted in a later analysis. Measured with immunoSEQ multiplex PCR; TCRdb has only the in-frame clones, and not every one. That table furnishes V, J and clone size, whereas the DNA furnished D and trimming. The sample lists fewer than 200,000 clones; more than 65% were seen once. CDR3 length: 15 amino acids. Trimming pared 4 bases from V and 4 bases from J, leaving 17 bases between. Germline assignment: CDR1 MNHEY and CDR2 SVGAGI.

V and J are TRBV6-5 and TRBJ2-7, with D maybe TRBD2 (6 bases). Sequencing was done on a sample of PBMCs. This sequence originates from a girl under 10 years old in good health and CMV-seropositive. CDR3 amino acids: CASSSLGGATYEQYF. As DNA, the CDR3 is TGTGCCAGCAGTTCGTTAGGCGGGGCTACTTACGAGCAGTACTTC.